This is a list of T cell receptor beta chains from one sample in a study of beta chain features in type 1 diabetes. TCRdb's copy holds only in-frame clones and misses some; the assay was immunoSEQ multiplex PCR. The data show about 230,000 clones, roughly 17% seen once. Sequences were obtained from naive CD4+ T cells from blood. These receptors all come from a man aged 25 to 40 with type 1 diabetes. Each CDR3 is given with its conserved first and last residue. Fields, in order: J gene, D gene, V gene, clone size, CDR3 protein, CDR3 DNA. A D gene is named only where the DNA matches it firmly. A row's size may be missing; if present it is once, few, many or a size class.

TRBJ1-5	.	TRBV30	.	CAWTGAPNQPQHF	TGTGCCTGGACAGGGGCCCCCAATCAGCCCCAGCATTTT
TRBJ2-3	TRBD2	TRBV9	.	CASSGRLAGSTDTQYF	TGTGCCAGCAGCGGAAGACTAGCGGGAAGCACAGATACGCAGTATTTT
TRBJ2-3	.	TRBV29-1	few	CSVKMFSSTDTQYF	TGCAGCGTTAAAATGTTTTCTAGCACAGATACGCAGTATTTT
TRBJ2-7	.	TRBV9	few	CASSVAGVRGHEQYF	TGTGCCAGCAGCGTAGCGGGAGTCAGGGGACACGAGCAGTACTTC
TRBJ1-4	.	TRBV9	.	CASSVTPLRGNEKLFF	TGTGCCAGCAGCGTAACTCCCCTCAGGGGAAACGAAAAACTGTTTTTT
TRBJ2-3	TRBD2	TRBV29-1	few	CSVAEAGGPPDTQYF	TGCAGCGTAGCAGAAGCGGGAGGGCCTCCAGATACGCAGTATTTT
TRBJ2-2	.	TRBV29-1	few	CSVMGVGELFF	TGCAGCGTGATGGGGGTCGGGGAGCTGTTTTTT
TRBJ2-3	.	TRBV11-1	.	CASSPRTVSTDTQYF	TGTGCCAGCAGCCCCCGGACAGTATCCACAGATACGCAGTATTTT
TRBJ2-3	TRBD1	TRBV13	.	CASSSMDRAETDTQYF	TGTGCCAGCAGCTCAATGGACAGGGCCGAGACAGATACGCAGTATTTT
TRBJ2-3	TRBD2	TRBV9	.	CASSLAETDTQYF	TGTGCCAGCAGCCTAGCGGAAACAGATACGCAGTATTTT
TRBJ2-7	TRBD2	TRBV7-6	few	CASSPGTSGSGEQYF	TGTGCCAGCAGCCCCGGGACTAGCGGGAGTGGCGAGCAGTACTTC
TRBJ1-5	TRBD1	TRBV4-2	few	CASSRTGTGGDQPQHF	TGTGCCAGCAGCCGCACCGGGACAGGGGGAGATCAGCCCCAGCATTTT
TRBJ2-3	.	TRBV7-9	.	CASSQGGTDTQYF	TGTGCCAGCAGCCAAGGAGGCACAGATACGCAGTATTTT
TRBJ2-7	.	TRBV28	few	CASSLGQPSYEQYF	TGTGCCAGCAGTCTGGGACAACCGTCCTACGAGCAGTACTTC
TRBJ2-3	.	TRBV2	.	CASSDSGPTDTQYF	TGTGCCAGCTCCGATTCGGGGCCCACAGATACGCAGTATTTT
TRBJ2-7	.	TRBV28	few	CASSPPGVYEQYF	TGTGCCAGCAGTCCGCCTGGGGTCTACGAGCAGTACTTC
TRBJ1-2	.	TRBV25-1	few	CASSEFDRNYGYTF	TGTGCCAGCAGTGAATTCGACAGGAACTATGGCTACACCTTC
TRBJ2-1	.	TRBV5-4	.	CASSLEGIDNEQFF	TGTGCCAGCAGCTTGGAGGGTATCGACAATGAGCAGTTCTTC
TRBJ2-7	TRBD2	TRBV7-3	few	CASSPSGREDEQYF	TGTGCCAGCAGCCCAAGCGGGAGGGAGGACGAGCAGTACTTC
TRBJ1-1	.	TRBV29-1	few	CSVLGLFNTEAFF	TGCAGCGTCCTCGGACTCTTCAACACTGAAGCTTTCTTT
TRBJ2-3	TRBD1	TRBV5-6	.	CASSTRQGSTDTQYF	TGTGCCAGCAGCACTCGACAGGGGTCCACAGATACGCAGTATTTT
TRBJ2-5	.	TRBV10-1	few	CASSDGIQETQYF	TGCGCCAGCAGTGACGGAATTCAAGAGACCCAGTACTTC
TRBJ1-1	TRBD1	TRBV27	.	CASSSGQGRPGGGAFF	TGTGCCAGCAGCTCGGGACAGGGGAGGCCTGGTGGCGGGGCTTTCTTT
TRBJ1-4	.	TRBV5-1	.	CASSSPGGRNEKLFF	TGCGCCAGCAGCTCTCCCGGGGGGAGGAATGAAAAACTGTTTTTT
TRBJ2-3	TRBD2	TRBV7-9	.	CASNALRAAGDTDTQYF	TGTGCCAGCAACGCCCTGCGGGCGGCGGGAGACACAGATACGCAGTATTTT
TRBJ2-4	TRBD1	TRBV6-5	.	CASSSPGQAIQYF	TGTGCCAGCAGTTCACCGGGACAGGCAATTCAGTACTTC
TRBJ2-3	TRBD2	TRBV30	few	CAWSISGTGTDTQYF	TGTGCCTGGAGCATTAGCGGGACTGGCACAGATACGCAGTATTTT
TRBJ1-4	TRBD1	TRBV7-2	few	CASSLALGQNEKLFF	TGTGCCAGCAGCTTAGCGCTGGGACAGAATGAAAAACTGTTTTTT
TRBJ2-7	TRBD2	TRBV5-4	.	CASSLLASGLYEQYF	TGTGCCAGCAGCTTGTTGGCTAGCGGACTCTACGAGCAGTACTTC
TRBJ2-3	TRBD2	TRBV7-2	few	CASSLYSFSGLTTDTQYF	TGTGCCAGCAGCTTATATTCGTTTAGCGGGCTCACCACAGATACGCAGTATTTT
TRBJ1-2	.	TRBV29-1	few	CSVRPNGRKSGYTF	TGCAGCGTTCGACCGAATGGTAGAAAGTCTGGCTACACCTTC